The present T cell receptor beta chain was sequenced within a study of blood T cell repertoires in COVID-19. Participant age was roughly 18 to 95 years, and participants resided in approximately 24 US areas. Cohorts were determined from participant-reported clinical history. Of note for this clone: Other DNA sequences of this sample code for an identical CDR3.

Authors' methods: Amplifying reference gene primers gave estimates of nucleated cell counts. The protocol was immunoSEQ multiplex PCR, while the TCRdb copy is restricted to in-frame clones and leaves out a portion. The V and J calls and clone size were taken over from that table, and D and trimming were inferred from the DNA. The profile shows under 500,000 clones, approximately 92% of them singletons. Trimming at V came to 3 bases and at J to 2 bases, leaving 2 bases not matched to a gene. The CDR3 is 14 amino acids. CDR1 and CDR2 (germline): LNHDA, SQIVND (reference sequence). The rearrangement uses TRBV19 and TRBJ2-7; 9 bases align to TRBD1. Sequenced sample: PBMCs or T cells enriched from blood (not recorded which). This receptor was taken from a young man who had recovered from COVID-19. The CDR3 is CASSIGTGPYEQYF. CDR3 DNA sequence: TGTGCCAGTAGTATTGGGACAGGGCCCTACGAGCAGTACTTC.